Following are 19 T cell receptor beta chains from one sample sequenced in a study of technical replicates of blood from four donors. TCRdb's copy holds only in-frame clones and misses some; the assay was immunoSEQ multiplex PCR. This sample has tens of thousands of clones, with roughly 94% found just once. The specimen was T cells isolated from PBMCs. All receptors come from a human donor in good health.

The chain couples TRBV5-1 to TRBJ2-7; 10 nucleotides agree with TRBD2. In germline, CDR1 is SGHRS, CDR2 YFSETQ. V lost 2 bases and J lost 3; bases outside the gene matches: 2. The CDR3 is 14 amino acids. Written as DNA, the CDR3 is TGCGCCAGCAGCTTTAGCGGGAGGCTCTACGAGCAGTACTTC. It encodes CASSFSGRLYEQYF.

The rearrangement links TRBV5-6 to TRBJ1-2; weak D call: TRBD1 (6 bases). Deletions cut 4 bases from V and 4 bases from J, with 11 bases between. The CDR3 is 13 amino acids. CDR1 is SGHDT, CDR2 YYEEEE, per germline. CDR3 in DNA: TGTGCCAGCAGCGAGGACAGCTTCTATGGCTACACCTTC. The encoded protein is CASSEDSFYGYTF.

The chain links TRBV19 to TRBJ2-3, with 11 bases lining up with TRBD2. The CDR3 totals 14 residues. CDR1 and CDR2 from the germline V gene are LNHDA and SQIVND (reference sequence). The CDR3 DNA follows: TGTGCGACTCGACTAGCGGGGAACACAGATACGCAGTATTTT. This codes for CATRLAGNTDTQYF.

The chain employs TRBV6-1 and TRBJ1-2; 9 nucleotides line up with TRBD1. The CDR3 is 14 residues long. The germline V gene has CDR1 MNHNS and CDR2 SASEGT. After removal of 4 bases from V and 7 bases from J, the junction contained 7 bases not matched to a gene. The CDR3 sequence is CASSVTGGGGGYTF. CDR3 DNA sequence: TGTGCCAGCAGTGTGACAGGGGGAGGGGGTGGCTACACCTTC.

This chain connects TRBV4-1 to TRBJ2-2, with D possibly being TRBD2 (6 bases). The germline V gene encodes CDR1 MGHRA and CDR2 YSYEKL. Trimming removed 1 base at V and 7 bases at J, with 13 bases between. The CDR3 totals 15 residues. The DNA for the CDR3 is TGCGCCAGCAGCCAAGCGACTAGTTTTAGCGGGGAGCTGTTTTTT. Its protein product is CASSQATSFSGELFF.

V is TRBV7-8 and J is TRBJ1-1; tentatively, D is TRBD1 (5 bases). Between the trimmed V and J ends, which lost 6 bases and 4 bases, there was a span of 15 bases. The germline V gene encodes CDR1 SGHVS and CDR2 FQNEAQ. The CDR3 is 14 residues long. In nucleotides, the CDR3 is TGTGCCAGCAGTCTAGGTAGGGGCGGCACTGAAGCTTTCTTT. It specifies CASSLGRGGTEAFF. The full variable domain, completed using reference TRBV7-8 and TRBJ1-1, is GAGVSQSPRYKVAKRGQDVALRCDPISGHVSLFWYQQALGQGPEFLTYFQNEAQLDKSGLPSDRFFAERPEGSVSTLKIQRTQQEDSAVYLCASSLGRGGTEAFFGQGTRLTVV.

As for this clone: The same CDR3 can be traced to other DNA sequences in this sample. The chain uses TRBV28 and TRBJ1-5; no definite D call. The CDR3 loop spans 12 amino acids. Germline CDR1 MDHEN, CDR2 SYDVKM. V lost 1 base, J lost 4 bases, and 2 bases lay in between. CDR3 in amino acids: CASSLLNQPQHF. CDR3 in DNA: TGTGCCAGCAGTTTATTAAATCAGCCCCAGCATTTT.

The rearrangement links TRBV9 to TRBJ2-7, with 10 bases matching TRBD2. The CDR3 is 15 amino acids. The trim removed 3 bases at V and 0 bases at J, leaving 3 bases unmatched. CDR1 and CDR2 from the germline V gene are SGDLS and YYNGEE. The CDR3 loop reads CASSAGLADSYEQYF. CDR3 DNA: TGTGCCAGCAGCGCTGGACTAGCGGACTCCTACGAGCAGTACTTC.

The chain is built from TRBV6-1 and TRBJ2-7, with 9 bases fitting TRBD2. Germline trimming cut 4 bases from V and 3 bases from J; bases unmatched to any gene: 4. This CDR3 has 14 residues. Germline lookup yields CDR1 MNHNS and CDR2 SASEGT. CDR3 loop: CASSAAGGVYEQYF. CDR3 bases: TGTGCCAGCAGTGCCGCGGGAGGGGTCTACGAGCAGTACTTC.

V is TRBV6-1 and J is TRBJ2-7; 7 bases map to TRBD1. CDR1 MNHNS and CDR2 SASEGT come from the germline V gene. The trim removed 5 bases at V and 4 bases at J, leaving 11 bases unmatched. The CDR3 runs to 15 residues. The CDR3 here is CASSTRGRRFYEQYF. CDR3 DNA sequence: TGTGCCAGCAGTACTAGGGGGCGACGCTTTTACGAGCAGTACTTC.

The chain employs TRBV7-2 and TRBJ1-1; TRBD1 matches 9 bases. The CDR3 contains 14 residues. CDR1 is SGHTA, CDR2 FQGNSA, per germline. The ends lost 4 bases at V and 4 bases at J; junction bases unmatched: 4. In nucleotides, the CDR3 is TGTGCCAGCAGCTACCCGACAGGGGGCACTGAAGCTTTCTTT. It translates to CASSYPTGGTEAFF.

The J gene is TRBJ2-3, the V gene TRBV7-3, with 8 bases aligning to TRBD2. CDR1 SGHTA and CDR2 FQGTGA come from the germline V gene. J lost 5 bases, V lost 6 bases, and 7 bases had no gene match. The CDR3 has 14 residues. CDR3 residues: CASRAGGSLDTQYF. The CDR3 DNA reads TGTGCCAGCAGGGCGGGGGGCTCGTTAGATACGCAGTATTTT.

The V gene is TRBV7-9, the J gene TRBJ1-6, with D perhaps matching TRBD1 (5 bases). The CDR3 runs to 12 residues. Looked up from germline, CDR1 is SEHNR and CDR2 is FQNEAQ (reference sequence). V was pared by 3 bases and J by 9 bases, with 6 bases between. The CDR3 coding sequence is TGTGCCAGCAGCTTGGGGGGTTCACCCCTCCACTTT. Translation gives CASSLGGSPLHF.

The CDR3 DNA follows: TGTGCCAGCAGCTTAGATCGGAGTACTAGCGGGGGGGCGAGAAACGAGCAGTACTTC. Its translation is CASSLDRSTSGGARNEQYF. The gene calls are TRBV11-2 and TRBJ2-7; TRBD2 matches 13 bases. J gave up 5 bases and V 0 bases, and 13 bases lay outside the gene matches. Germline assignment: CDR1 SGHAT and CDR2 FQNNGV. This CDR3 is built from 19 residues.

The V call is TRBV2, the J call TRBJ1-5, with 7 nucleotides matching TRBD1. Germline values: CDR1 SNHLY, CDR2 FYNNEI. Trimming removed 5 bases from V and 1 base from J; junction bases left unmatched: 11. This CDR3 contains 17 residues. The CDR3 is CASSNNPTGRSNQPQHF. The DNA for the CDR3 is TGTGCCAGCAGTAACAACCCGACAGGGCGAAGCAATCAGCCCCAGCATTTT. Based on the CDR3 plus reference TRBV2 and TRBJ1-5, the full variable domain is EPEVTQTPSHQVTQMGQEVILRCVPISNHLYFYWYRQILGQKVEFLVSFYNNEISEKSEIFDDQFSVERPDGSNFTLKIRSTKLEDSAMYFCASSNNPTGRSNQPQHFGDGTRLSIL.

The CDR3 bases are TGCGCCAGCAGCGACAGGGGGCGCGGATCACCCCTCCACTTT. Translation: CASSDRGRGSPLHF. The V and J genes are TRBV5-1 and TRBJ1-6; 10 bases match TRBD1. The CDR3 contains 14 residues. V gave up 4 bases and J gave up 10 bases; unmatched junction bases: 5. CDR1 and CDR2 (germline): SGHRS, YFSETQ. Full variable domain (remainder filled in from reference TRBV5-1 and TRBJ1-6): KAGVTQTPRYLIKTRGQQVTLSCSPISGHRSVSWYQQTPGQGLQFLFEYFSETQRNKGNFPGRFSGRQFSNSRSEMNVSTLELGDSALYLCASSDRGRGSPLHFGNGTRLTVT.

The chain links TRBV4-1 to TRBJ1-5; D uncertain. The CDR3 loop spans 15 amino acids. Germline loops: CDR1 MGHRA, CDR2 YSYEKL. V was clipped by 0 bases and J by 4 bases, with 10 bases between them. CDR3 residues: CASSQESSGNQPQHF. The CDR3 DNA is TGCGCCAGCAGCCAAGAATCATCCGGGAATCAGCCCCAGCATTTT.

In nucleotides, the CDR3 is TGCGCCAGCAGCTTGACAGCACCCTACGAGCAGTACTTC. It translates to CASSLTAPYEQYF. V gene TRBV5-1 combines with J gene TRBJ2-7; no clear D. The germline CDR1 and CDR2 sequences are SGHRS and YFSETQ. V was shortened by 1 base and J by 2 bases, with 7 bases between the two germline ends. There are 13 residues in the CDR3.

This chain uses TRBV4-1 with TRBJ1-1; 7 bases agree with TRBD1. The germline V gene has CDR1 MGHRA and CDR2 YSYEKL. This CDR3 contains 13 residues. The V gene end was trimmed by 4 bases and the J gene end by 4 bases; junction bases not matched to a gene: 3. CDR3 amino acids: CASSPGTATEAFF. DNA of the CDR3: TGCGCCAGCAGCCCGGGGACAGCCACTGAAGCTTTCTTT.